These T cell receptor beta chains were read from a single sample in a study of blood T cell repertoires in COVID-19. Data came from immunoSEQ multiplex PCR; TCRdb stores just in-frame clones and leaves some out. Of 150,000 to 200,000 clones in the sample, 80% to 90% were seen once. The specimen was peripheral blood. The receptor source for this set is a man aged 50-60 years with active or convalescent COVID-19. Both conserved end residues are part of each CDR3. A D gene is named only where the DNA matches it firmly. A row's size may be missing; if present it is once, few, many or a size class.

J: TRBJ1-5; size: -; D: TRBD1; V: TRBV28; DNA: TGTGCCAGCAGGAGACAGGGCGAACAGCCCCAGCATTTT; CDR3: CASRRQGEQPQHF
J: TRBJ2-5; size: -; D: -; V: TRBV5-1; DNA: TGCGCCAGCAGCTTGCTTTCTGAGGGAGAGACCCAGTACTTC; CDR3: CASSLLSEGETQYF
J: TRBJ2-7; size: -; D: TRBD2; V: TRBV5-4; DNA: TGTGCCAGCAGCTTCGAGACTAGCGGATACTACGAGCAGTACTTC; CDR3: CASSFETSGYYEQYF
J: TRBJ1-1; size: -; D: -; V: TRBV19; DNA: TGTGCCAGTAGTATTGGACAGACTGAAGCTTTCTTT; CDR3: CASSIGQTEAFF
J: TRBJ1-5; size: -; D: -; V: TRBV6-5; DNA: TGTGCCAGCAGTTCCAGGGAGGGCATCCAGCCCCAGCATTTT; CDR3: CASSSREGIQPQHF
J: TRBJ1-2; size: -; D: -; V: TRBV30; DNA: TGTGCCTGGGCACCCAACAGCAACTATGGCTACACCTTC; CDR3: CAWAPNSNYGYTF
J: TRBJ2-7; size: once; D: -; V: TRBV6-5; DNA: TGTGCCAGCAGACCTACAGGGCTGGGAGAGCAGTACTTC; CDR3: CASRPTGLGEQYF
J: TRBJ2-1; size: -; D: -; V: TRBV5-6; DNA: TGTGCCAGCAGCTTGATGGACAGAAAGAATGAGCAGTTCTTC; CDR3: CASSLMDRKNEQFF
J: TRBJ2-1; size: few; D: TRBD2; V: TRBV10-3; DNA: TGTGCCATCAGTGGCAGCGGGGACGTTCGTGAGCAGTTCTTC; CDR3: CAISGSGDVREQFF
J: TRBJ1-2; size: -; D: TRBD1; V: TRBV28; DNA: TGTGCCAGCAGGACAGGGCAAAACTATGGCTACACCTTC; CDR3: CASRTGQNYGYTF
J: TRBJ2-2; size: -; D: -; V: TRBV10-3; DNA: TGTGCCATCAGTGACAGGGGAAACACCGGGGAGCTGTTTTTT; CDR3: CAISDRGNTGELFF
J: TRBJ1-1; size: -; D: TRBD1; V: TRBV10-3; DNA: TGTGCCAGGGGACAGGTGAACACTGAAGCTTTCTTT; CDR3: CARGQVNTEAFF
J: TRBJ1-2; size: -; D: -; V: TRBV12-3/TRBV12-4; DNA: TGTGCCAGCAGTCCCCTGTCTGGCTACACCTTC; CDR3: CASSPLSGYTF
J: TRBJ2-5; size: -; D: -; V: TRBV19; DNA: TGTGCCAGTAGTAGGGGGCACGGAGAGACCCAGTACTTC; CDR3: CASSRGHGETQYF
J: TRBJ1-1; size: -; D: -; V: TRBV3-1/TRBV3-2; DNA: TGTGCCAGCAGCCAGATGGGGGGAAGGGAACTGAACACTGAAGCTTTCTTT; CDR3: CASSQMGGRELNTEAFF
J: TRBJ1-5; size: -; D: -; V: TRBV7-2; DNA: TGTGCCAGCAGCTTAGGCCAGGGGCAGGTACCCCAGCATTTT; CDR3: CASSLGQGQVPQHF
J: TRBJ2-5; size: -; D: -; V: TRBV4-1; DNA: TGCGCCAGCAGCCCGGGACTTCGCCAAGAGACCCAGTACTTC; CDR3: CASSPGLRQETQYF
J: TRBJ2-3; size: -; D: -; V: TRBV7-9; DNA: TGTGCCAGCAGTCCGTCGACTAGCACAGATACGCAGTATTTT; CDR3: CASSPSTSTDTQYF
J: TRBJ1-2; size: -; D: -; V: TRBV7-6; DNA: TGTGCCAGCAGCAATTGGAGCGTTAACGGCTACACCTTC; CDR3: CASSNWSVNGYTF
J: TRBJ2-1; size: -; D: -; V: TRBV3-1/TRBV3-2; DNA: TGTGCCAGCAGCCAAGGTGGGGGACAAAGGCAGTTCTTC; CDR3: CASSQGGGQRQFF
J: TRBJ1-2; size: -; D: TRBD1; V: TRBV6-5; DNA: TGTGCCAGCAGTTTAGTAGGGGGCTACTATGGCTACACCTTC; CDR3: CASSLVGGYYGYTF
J: TRBJ2-7; size: once; D: TRBD1; V: TRBV30; DNA: TGTGCCTGGAGCCGGGACAGGGCCTACGAGCAGTACTTC; CDR3: CAWSRDRAYEQYF
J: TRBJ1-2; size: once; D: -; V: TRBV19; DNA: TGTGCCAGTAGTCTGCGCACTTCTCGCTACACCTTC; CDR3: CASSLRTSRYTF
J: TRBJ1-1; size: -; D: -; V: TRBV30; DNA: TGTGCCTGGAGTCCTCCTTCGAGGATTGGCACTGAAGCTTTCTTT; CDR3: CAWSPPSRIGTEAFF
J: TRBJ2-4; size: -; D: TRBD1; V: TRBV11-2; DNA: TGTGCCAGCAGCTCCCCGGGACAGGCCATAAACATTCAGTACTTC; CDR3: CASSSPGQAINIQYF
J: TRBJ2-1; size: -; D: TRBD2; V: TRBV24-1; DNA: TGTGCCACCAGTGACCCTGGGACTAGCGGGGGGGCCGCATACAATGAGCAGTTCTTC; CDR3: CATSDPGTSGGAAYNEQFF
J: TRBJ2-1; size: -; D: TRBD1; V: TRBV25-1; DNA: TGTGCCAGCAGTGACGCAGGGGGCAATGAGCAGTTCTTC; CDR3: CASSDAGGNEQFF
J: TRBJ1-2; size: -; D: TRBD1; V: TRBV28; DNA: TGTGCCAGCAGTTTATCCCAGGGACAGTCCTATGGCTACACCTTC; CDR3: CASSLSQGQSYGYTF
J: TRBJ2-5; size: -; D: TRBD2; V: TRBV3-1/TRBV3-2; DNA: TGTGCCAGCAGCCAAATGGGGAGGGGTCGACAAGAGACCCAGTACTTC; CDR3: CASSQMGRGRQETQYF
J: TRBJ1-2; size: -; D: TRBD1; V: TRBV28; DNA: TGTGCCAGCCCCGGACAGGGCTATGGCTACACCTTC; CDR3: CASPGQGYGYTF
J: TRBJ1-3; size: -; D: -; V: TRBV6-5; DNA: TGTGCCAGCAGACCGGGACTCAATCCGGTGAACACCATATATTTT; CDR3: CASRPGLNPVNTIYF
J: TRBJ2-1; size: -; D: TRBD2; V: TRBV10-3; DNA: TGTGCCATCAGCCCGGACTCAGGGAGGGAGAATGAGCAGTTCTTC; CDR3: CAISPDSGRENEQFF